This TCR beta chain emerged from a study of memory CD4+ T cells and cytomegalovirus serostatus. The assay was immunoSEQ multiplex PCR, and TCRdb's table has in-frame clones only and misses some. The data show around 88,000 clones, with 80% seen just once and about 3.6% held by the top ten. The study, taken as a whole, reports: The CMV-associated TCR signature appears largely within the CD4+ memory repertoire.

The sort gate was single viable CD3+CD4+CD8-CD45RO+ cells for memory CD4+ T cells. The V end was cut by 3 bases, the J end by 0 bases, with 8 bases between. The CDR3 runs 14 residues. In germline, CDR1 is LNHDA, CDR2 SQIVND (reference sequence). With respect to this clone: Its matching antigen is unknown.

The chain employs TRBV19 and TRBJ1-2; no definite D call. Sequenced sample: memory CD4+ T cells from blood. The source of this sequence is an adult in good health and CMV-seropositive. Here the CDR3 reads CASSIGGANYGYTF. For the CDR3, the DNA is TGTGCCAGTAGTATCGGCGGAGCTAACTATGGCTACACCTTC. The whole variable domain, filled in from reference TRBV19 and TRBJ1-2, reads DGGITQSPKYLFRKEGQNVTLSCEQNLNHDAMYWYRQDPGQGLRLIYYSQIVNDFQKGDIAEGYSVSREKKESFPLTVTSAQKNPTAFYLCASSIGGANYGYTFGSGTRLTVV.